The 32 T cell receptor beta chains below all came from one sample that was sequenced in a study of cytomegalovirus exposure and HLA in healthy donors. The primer mix had 60 Vbeta and 13 Jbeta primers. Only in-frame clones appear in the TCRdb table, and some are missing; sequencing was by immunoSEQ multiplex PCR. The sample has 160,000 or so clones, approximately 72% seen once. The sequenced sample consisted of PBMCs. The source is a human donor in good health.

This clone was counted a few times. This rearrangement joins TRBV21-1 to TRBJ1-4; TRBD1, the D gene given by the table, was not confirmed from the DNA. TRBV21-1 represents a pseudogene. This CDR3 region has 13 residues. CDR3 region: CARGTATNEKLFF. The CDR3 nucleotides read TGTGCCAGGGGGACAGCAACTAATGAAAAACTGTTTTTT.

Only a few counts were recorded for this clone. At one end, the junction sequence differs from germline, possibly due to a read error. The gene calls are TRBV7-7 and TRBJ2-7, with D uncertain. Per the germline V gene, CDR1 is SSHAT and CDR2 is FNYEAQ (reference sequence). This CDR3 is built from 12 residues. The CDR3 nucleotides read TGTGCTAGCAGCTTAGAACACTACGAGCAGTACTTC. This gives the protein CASSLEHYEQYF.

The genes are TRBV27 and TRBJ2-3; D perhaps matches TRBD1 (6 bases). This CDR3 contains 19 residues. Germline V gene data show CDR1 as MNHEY and CDR2 as SMNVEV (reference sequence). Deletions cut 7 bases from V and 2 bases from J, with 28 bases between. CDR3 nucleotide sequence: TGTGCCAGCAAACCTGGGGTCAGGGGCGTCCACCCCAACACAGATACGCAGTATTTT. Amino acid sequence: CASKPGVRGVHPNTDTQYF.

The CDR3 loop is CASSTTGTGDEQYF. The CDR3 DNA reads TGTGCCAGCAGCACCACCGGGACAGGGGACGAGCAGTACTTC. This chain uses TRBV5-4 with TRBJ2-7, with 10 nucleotides matching TRBD1. CDR3 size: 14 residues. Losses at the gene ends were 4 bases for V and 5 bases for J; bases not matched to a gene: 6. CDR1 SGHNT and CDR2 YYREEE come from the germline V gene (reference sequence).

In DNA, the CDR3 is TGTGCCAGCAGCGTAGAGGGGGGGCCCTACAATGAGCAGTTCTTC. This sequence encodes CASSVEGGPYNEQFF. The chain combines TRBV9 with TRBJ2-1, with D maybe TRBD2 (7 bases). This CDR3 has 15 amino acids. The germline V gene encodes CDR1 SGDLS and CDR2 YYNGEE. V was clipped by 0 bases and J by 2 bases, with 9 bases between them.

The rearrangement links TRBV27 to TRBJ1-6; perhaps TRBD1 as D (5 bases). The germline gives CDR1 MNHEY, CDR2 SMNVEV (reference sequence). The ends were cut back, 2 bases at V and 7 bases at J, with 30 bases in the middle. CDR3 length equals 21 residues. DNA for the CDR3: TGTGCCAGCAGTTTAAGGTTGGTGGGGCCGCGAAGCTCCATCGACAATTCACCCCTCCACTTT. Its protein product is CASSLRLVGPRSSIDNSPLHF.

Comment on this clone: The germline gene is not matched at one end of the junction; a read error may be the cause. The V and J genes are TRBV10-2 and TRBJ1-2; possibly TRBD1 for D (5 bases). Germline CDR1 reads WSHSY; CDR2 reads SAAADI. The CDR3 is 13 residues long. CDR3 DNA sequence: TGCGCCAGCAGTGACAGGGTGGACTATGGCTTCACCTTC. The encoded protein is CASSDRVDYGFTF.

The chain carries TRBV11-3 and TRBJ2-1; D not resolved. V gave up 5 bases and J gave up 5 bases, with 10 bases separating them. Germline CDR1 SGHNT, CDR2 YENEEA. CDR3 size: 13 residues. This CDR3 is CASSLLRNNEQFF. The CDR3 bases are TGTGCCAGCAGCCTACTAAGGAACAATGAGCAGTTCTTC.

This chain links TRBV27 with TRBJ2-7, with D perhaps matching TRBD2 (5 bases). This CDR3 is 14 amino acids long. V was shortened by 5 bases and J by 2 bases, with 13 bases between the two germline ends. Per germline, CDR1 MNHEY and CDR2 SMNVEV (reference sequence). For the CDR3, the DNA is TGTGCCAGCAGTGTTACATCCGGGGCCTACGAGCAGTACTTC. Translation: CASSVTSGAYEQYF.

V and J are TRBV7-9 and TRBJ2-1; D not certain. The V end was cut by 2 bases, the J end by 0 bases, with 8 bases between. Germline V gives CDR1 SEHNR, CDR2 FQNEAQ (reference sequence). The CDR3 spans 15 residues. The CDR3 loop reads CASSLSGLSYNEQFF. CDR3 sequence (DNA): TGTGCCAGCAGCTTATCCGGTCTCTCCTACAATGAGCAGTTCTTC. The full variable domain, its missing parts supplied by reference TRBV7-9 and TRBJ2-1, is DTGVSQNPRHKITKRGQNVTFRCDPISEHNRLYWYRQTLGQGPEFLTYFQNEAQLEKSRLLSDRFSAERPKGSFSTLEIQRTEQGDSAMYLCASSLSGLSYNEQFFGPGTRLTVL.

This chain uses TRBV7-2 with TRBJ1-2; TRBD1 matches at 9 bases. The CDR3 covers 15 residues. V dropped 5 bases and J dropped 8; count of bases not matched to a gene: 12. Per germline, CDR1 SGHTA and CDR2 FQGNSA. CDR3 residues: CASSPGGDRVRGYTF. The CDR3 coding sequence is TGTGCCAGCAGCCCAGGGGGGGACAGGGTACGAGGCTACACCTTC.

This chain connects TRBV2 to TRBJ2-7; D perhaps matches TRBD2 (5 bases). The CDR3 covers 15 residues. V was pared by 7 bases and J by 2 bases, with 18 bases between. Germline V gene sequence: CDR1 SNHLY, CDR2 FYNNEI. The CDR3 DNA reads TGTGCCAGCACCCCCCGGGGTGCTCTGGCCTACGAGCAGTACTTC. This encodes CASTPRGALAYEQYF. The complete variable domain, with remaining parts taken from reference TRBV2 and TRBJ2-7, reads EPEVTQTPSHQVTQMGQEVILRCVPISNHLYFYWYRQILGQKVEFLVSFYNNEISEKSEIFDDQFSVERPDGSNFTLKIRSTKLEDSAMYFCASTPRGALAYEQYFGPGTRLTVT.

The CDR3 sequence: CASSQGGLGNTIYF. The CDR3 DNA sequence: TGCGCCAGCAGCCAAGGGGGGCTGGGGAACACCATATATTTT. This rearrangement joins TRBV4-1 to TRBJ1-3; D may be TRBD1 (6 bases). CDR1 and CDR2 from the germline V gene are MGHRA and YSYEKL. There are 14 residues in the CDR3. Deletions cut 1 base from V and 7 bases from J, with 11 bases between.

This chain links TRBV5-4 with TRBJ2-3, with a possible D match to TRBD1 (6 bases). The CDR3 is made up of 14 amino acids. Germline CDR1 SGHNT, CDR2 YYREEE (reference sequence). The V end was cut by 8 bases, the J end by 2 bases, with 15 bases between. The CDR3 region has the DNA TGTGCCAGTATGGACAGCTCTTCCACAGATACGCAGTATTTT. As protein: CASMDSSSTDTQYF.

The chain joins TRBV7-9 to TRBJ2-7; D gene unclear. V lost 0 bases, J lost 0 bases, and 6 bases lay in between. There are 14 residues in the CDR3. Germline V gives CDR1 SEHNR, CDR2 FQNEAQ (reference sequence). CDR3 sequence reads: CASSLAQYSYEQYF. CDR3 nucleotides: TGTGCCAGCAGCTTAGCGCAGTACTCCTACGAGCAGTACTTC.

The rearrangement uses TRBV7-8 and TRBJ1-1, with 7 nucleotides matching TRBD1. Trimming at V came to 1 base and at J to 7 bases, leaving 6 bases not matched to a gene. The CDR3 contains 14 residues. Germline V gene sequence: CDR1 SGHVS, CDR2 FQNEAQ. The CDR3 DNA follows: TGTGCCAGCAGCTTAGATAGGGGACAGATTGAAGCTTTCTTT. Protein sequence: CASSLDRGQIEAFF.

The CDR3 loop reads CASSQSTTGTYEQYF. The CDR3 bases are TGCGCCAGCAGCCAATCTACGACAGGCACCTACGAGCAGTACTTC. V is TRBV4-3 and J is TRBJ2-7; possible D gene TRBD1, 6 bases. Germline CDR1 reads LGHNA; CDR2 reads YSLEER. The CDR3 has 15 residues. The germline V and J ends were trimmed by 2 bases and 2 bases, with 13 bases remaining between them.

The chain's CDR3 is CASSLGGRYNEKLFF. The CDR3 region has the DNA TGTGCCAGCAGCTTAGGTGGCAGATATAATGAAAAACTGTTTTTT. The rearrangement joins TRBV11-2 to TRBJ1-4; D unclear. The CDR3 has 15 amino acids. Germline CDR1 and CDR2: SGHAT and FQNNGV. V was shortened by 1 base and J by 4 bases, with 10 bases between the two germline ends.

This chain joins TRBV5-1 and TRBJ2-2, with 10 bases that match TRBD1. V shed 3 bases and J 6 bases; nucleotides not matched to a gene: 11. CDR3 length: 17 residues. Germline CDR1 is SGHRS and CDR2 is YFSETQ. The CDR3 loop reads CASSSQPGQGISGELFF. The CDR3 DNA follows: TGCGCCAGCAGCTCACAACCGGGACAGGGGATCTCCGGGGAGCTGTTTTTT. Together with reference TRBV5-1 and TRBJ2-2, the CDR3 gives the full variable domain: KAGVTQTPRYLIKTRGQQVTLSCSPISGHRSVSWYQQTPGQGLQFLFEYFSETQRNKGNFPGRFSGRQFSNSRSEMNVSTLELGDSALYLCASSSQPGQGISGELFFGEGSRLTVL.

The CDR3 nucleotides are TGTGCCAGCAGCTTGGACTATCATACGCAGTATTTT. Residues: CASSLDYHTQYF. This chain connects TRBV5-8 to TRBJ2-3; D uncertain. The germline V gene encodes CDR1 SGHTS and CDR2 YDEGEE. The CDR3 totals 12 residues. V was trimmed by 0 bases and J by 7 bases, leaving 6 bases between them.

The rearrangement uses TRBV19 and TRBJ2-5, with 7 bases that match TRBD2. The CDR3 consists of 14 residues. Per germline, CDR1 LNHDA and CDR2 SQIVND (reference sequence). The trim removed 3 bases at V and 1 base at J, leaving 2 bases unmatched. Here the CDR3 reads CASSMGGIQETQYF. DNA of the CDR3: TGTGCCAGTAGTATGGGAGGGATCCAAGAGACCCAGTACTTC. The entire variable domain, with the rest obtained from reference TRBV19 and TRBJ2-5, is as follows: DGGITQSPKYLFRKEGQNVTLSCEQNLNHDAMYWYRQDPGQGLRLIYYSQIVNDFQKGDIAEGYSVSREKKESFPLTVTSAQKNPTAFYLCASSMGGIQETQYFGPGTRLLVL.

The genes are TRBV6-5 and TRBJ1-2; D remains ambiguous. Trimming stripped 4 bases from V and 4 bases from J, with 10 bases between. Germline V gene data show CDR1 as MNHEY and CDR2 as SVGAGI. The CDR3 is made up of 13 amino acids. CDR3 region: CASSFNSVYGYTF. The CDR3 nucleotides are TGTGCCAGCAGTTTTAACTCGGTCTATGGCTACACCTTC.

The CDR3 protein is CSVETGTGAPEAFF. The DNA for the CDR3 is TGCAGCGTGGAGACCGGGACAGGGGCCCCTGAAGCTTTCTTT. The chain joins TRBV29-1 to TRBJ1-1; TRBD1 aligns across 10 bases. Trimming at V came to 6 bases and at J to 6 bases, leaving 10 bases not matched to a gene. The CDR3 has 14 amino acids. Per the germline V gene, CDR1 is SQVTM and CDR2 is ANQGSEA.

The CDR3 region has the DNA TGCGCCAGCAGCTTTACTAGCGGGGGGGCCGGGTACAATGAGCAGTTCTTC. Encoded protein: CASSFTSGGAGYNEQFF. This rearrangement joins TRBV5-1 to TRBJ2-1, with TRBD2 identical over 13 bases. The CDR3 contains 17 residues. CDR1 SGHRS and CDR2 YFSETQ come from the germline V gene. V dropped 2 bases and J dropped 4; count of bases not matched to a gene: 6.

V gene TRBV9 combines with J gene TRBJ1-4; D possibly corresponds to TRBD1 (6 bases). V gave up 0 bases and J gave up 3 bases, with 15 bases separating them. Germline CDR1 SGDLS, CDR2 YYNGEE. This CDR3 contains 17 residues. The CDR3: CASSVGVGAQPNEKLFF. CDR3 coding DNA: TGTGCCAGCAGCGTAGGGGTGGGGGCGCAGCCTAATGAAAAACTGTTTTTT.

This sequence joins TRBV7-6 and TRBJ2-3, with unresolved D. This CDR3 comprises 14 residues. The V and J ends lost 7 bases and 4 bases respectively, with 15 bases between them. Germline assignment: CDR1 SGHVS and CDR2 FNYEAQ. CDR3 DNA: TGTGCCAGCACCGTAGATATTGGGCCAGATACGCAGTATTTT. Its translation is CASTVDIGPDTQYF.

This clone was found a few times. The J gene is TRBJ1-1, the V gene TRBV7-6; D may be TRBD1 (5 bases). The CDR3 consists of 20 residues. Trimming left V 5 bases short and J 2 bases short, with 30 bases between. Germline CDR1 SGHVS, CDR2 FNYEAQ. CDR3 in DNA: TGTGCCAGCAGCCCTCGGTCGGCGGGGACTACAACACCACTTAACACTGAAGCTTTCTTT. Amino acids: CASSPRSAGTTTPLNTEAFF.

In this sample, this clone turned up a few times. Other DNA sequences in this specimen translate into the identical CDR3. This rearrangement joins TRBV13 to TRBJ2-7; TRBD2 agrees at 8 bases. Trimming took 3 bases from V and 2 from J; bases not matched to a gene: 3. The CDR3 is made up of 14 amino acids. From germline, CDR1 is PRHDT and CDR2 FYEKMQ (reference sequence). The CDR3 protein is CASSFGGETYEQYF. Written as DNA, the CDR3 is TGTGCCAGCAGCTTCGGGGGGGAAACCTACGAGCAGTACTTC.

The chain employs TRBV9 and TRBJ2-7, with 8 bases fitting TRBD2. Germline V gene data show CDR1 as SGDLS and CDR2 as YYNGEE. Unmatched junction bases numbered 5, after V lost 0 bases and J lost 0 bases. The CDR3 covers 16 residues. CDR3 bases: TGTGCCAGCAGCGTAGATGCCGGGGGGGCCTCCTACGAGCAGTACTTC. This codes for CASSVDAGGASYEQYF.

The CDR3 is CASSLGNSIYNEQFF. CDR3 DNA: TGTGCCAGCAGCTTGGGTAACAGTATCTACAATGAGCAGTTCTTC. The rearrangement uses TRBV5-6 and TRBJ2-1; unclear D gene. V lost 0 bases to trimming and J lost 3 bases, with 10 bases between them. This CDR3 is built from 15 residues. Per the germline V gene, CDR1 is SGHDT and CDR2 is YYEEEE.

This clone has just one count. The J gene is TRBJ2-6, the V gene TRBV9; TRBD1 matches at 7 bases. With 3 bases clipped from V and 0 bases from J, the junction kept 6 bases outside the gene matches. Germline V gene sequence: CDR1 SGDLS, CDR2 YYNGEE. This CDR3 is built from 17 residues. The CDR3 spells CASSGSTGISGANVLTF. CDR3 DNA: TGTGCCAGCAGCGGGTCGACAGGGATCTCTGGGGCCAACGTCCTGACTTTC. Full variable domain (outside the CDR3, taken from reference TRBV9 and TRBJ2-6): DSGVTQTPKHLITATGQRVTLRCSPRSGDLSVYWYQQSLDQGLQFLIQYYNGEERAKGNILERFSAQQFPDLHSELNLSSLELGDSALYFCASSGSTGISGANVLTFGAGSRLTVL.

For this clone: This sample also contains other DNA sequences that code for the same CDR3. This sequence joins TRBV5-8 and TRBJ2-3; D is undetermined. From germline, CDR1 is SGHTS and CDR2 YDEGEE. The CDR3 length is 13 residues. Between the trimmed V and J ends, which lost 0 bases and 1 base, there was a span of 3 bases. The CDR3: CASSLAGTDTQYF. The CDR3 coding sequence is TGTGCCAGCAGCTTGGCCGGCACAGATACGCAGTATTTT.